Below, one T cell receptor beta chain is given with its context. The V gene's germline CDR1 is MNHGY and CDR2 SAAAGT. V lost 10 bases, J lost 3 bases, and 9 bases stayed unmatched. The CDR3 runs to 13 residues. The sample is drawn from a study of T cell changes during pregnancy in multiple sclerosis. Profiled with immunoSEQ multiplex PCR; TCRdb holds only in-frame clones, not every one. The sample lists about 40,000 clones, 94% occurring once. The gene calls are TRBV6-8 and TRBJ2-7; TRBD2 matches at 7 bases. The TCR sequence derives from a female donor with multiple sclerosis, enrolled in a pregnancy study. The source was peripheral blood, collected in the third trimester of pregnancy. CDR3 coding DNA: TGTGCCATAGAGAGGTCTAGCGGCTACGAGCAGTACTTC. It encodes CAIERSSGYEQYF.